This T cell receptor beta chain was retrieved from a study of blood T cell repertoires in COVID-19. Study-level background: Nucleic acid was either cDNA or gDNA, and it came from T cells, B-cell-depleted T cells, or PBMCs.

This clone was detected only once. A Seattle source enrolled patients during active infection and followed them longitudinally. In the source study's methods: Amplified reference gene primers provided the basis for estimating nucleated cell counts. Produced via immunoSEQ multiplex PCR; TCRdb's table is partial and in-frame only. That table gives V, J and clone size, and the DNA gave D and trimming. The table records some 220,000 clones, about 82% of them present only once. This receptor was obtained from a woman in her 70s with COVID-19, enrolled during active disease. Sequencing was done on a sample of peripheral blood.

CDR3 in amino acids: CASSDNTGLAGGQETQYF. The DNA for the CDR3 is TGTGCCAGCAGCGACAACACTGGACTAGCGGGGGGGCAAGAGACCCAGTACTTC. The chain employs TRBV13 and TRBJ2-5, with TRBD2 matching 15 bases. V shed 5 bases and J 2 bases; nucleotides not matched to a gene: 9. The CDR3 extends over 18 amino acids. The germline CDR1 and CDR2 sequences are PRHDT and FYEKMQ (reference sequence).